Listed here is a single TCR beta chain. As yet, its antigen is unknown. The data are from a study of CD4 T cells in relation to SARS-CoV-2 and coronaviruses. Unexposed donor CD4+ T cells date from about 2010-2018, before the COVID-19 pandemic. After about ten days of culture, CD4+ T cells were isolated. Per the germline V gene, CDR1 is LGHNT and CDR2 is FRNRAP. V lost 5 bases to trimming and J lost 6 bases; unmatched junction nucleotides: 7. The CDR3 spans 14 residues. Libraries were prepared by immunoSEQ multiplex PCR; TCRdb keeps only in-frame clonotypes and omits some of them. The sample carries some 28,000 clones, 74% recorded once.

The receptor's source is a human donor in good health. Sequenced sample: CD4+ T cells from PBMCs, cultured in vitro. The V and J genes are TRBV12-5 and TRBJ1-2, with TRBD1 identical over 9 bases. CDR3 amino acids: CASGPDRGRDGYTF. CDR3 nucleotide sequence: TGTGCTAGTGGTCCGGACAGGGGAAGGGATGGCTACACCTTC.